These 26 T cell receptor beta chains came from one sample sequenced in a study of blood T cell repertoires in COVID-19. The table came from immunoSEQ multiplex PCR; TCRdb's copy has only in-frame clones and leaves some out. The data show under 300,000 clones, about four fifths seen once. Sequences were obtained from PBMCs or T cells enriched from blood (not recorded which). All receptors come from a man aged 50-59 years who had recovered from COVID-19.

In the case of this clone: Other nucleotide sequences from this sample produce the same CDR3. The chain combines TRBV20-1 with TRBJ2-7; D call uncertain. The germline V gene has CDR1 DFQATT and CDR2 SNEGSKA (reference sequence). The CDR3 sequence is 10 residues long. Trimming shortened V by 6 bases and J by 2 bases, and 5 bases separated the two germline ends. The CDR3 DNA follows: TGCAGTGCCGGTACCTACGAGCAGTACTTC. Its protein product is CSAGTYEQYF.

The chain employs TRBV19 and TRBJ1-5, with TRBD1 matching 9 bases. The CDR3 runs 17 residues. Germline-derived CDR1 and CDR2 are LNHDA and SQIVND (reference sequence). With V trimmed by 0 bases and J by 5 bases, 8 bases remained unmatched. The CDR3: CASSIDLGTGWYQPQHF. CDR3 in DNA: TGTGCCAGTAGTATAGATCTCGGGACAGGGTGGTATCAGCCCCAGCATTTT.

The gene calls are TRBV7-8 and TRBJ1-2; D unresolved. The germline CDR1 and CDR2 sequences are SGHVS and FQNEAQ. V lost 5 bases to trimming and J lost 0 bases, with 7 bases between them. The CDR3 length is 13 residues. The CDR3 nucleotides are TGTGCCAGCAGCCCTTTAGCTAACTATGGCTACACCTTC. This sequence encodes CASSPLANYGYTF.

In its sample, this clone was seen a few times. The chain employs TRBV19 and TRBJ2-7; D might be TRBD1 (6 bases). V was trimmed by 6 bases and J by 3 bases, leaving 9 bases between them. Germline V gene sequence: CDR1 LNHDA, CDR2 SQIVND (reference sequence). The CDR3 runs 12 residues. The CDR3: CASSADSYEQYF. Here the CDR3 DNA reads TGTGCCAGTAGCGCGGACAGCTACGAGCAGTACTTC.

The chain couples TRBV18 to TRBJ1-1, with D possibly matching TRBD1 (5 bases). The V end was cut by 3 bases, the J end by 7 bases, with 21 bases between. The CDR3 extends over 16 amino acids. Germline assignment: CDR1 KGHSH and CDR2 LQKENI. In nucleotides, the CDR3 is TGTGCCAGCTCACCTTCCCGGTCCCGGGTCGGGGGTGAAGCTTTCTTT. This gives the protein CASSPSRSRVGGEAFF.

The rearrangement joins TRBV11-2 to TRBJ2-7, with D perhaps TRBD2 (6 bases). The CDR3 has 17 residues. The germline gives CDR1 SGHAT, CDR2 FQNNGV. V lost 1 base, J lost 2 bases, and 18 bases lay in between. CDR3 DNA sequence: TGTGCCAGCAGCTTAGCTAGCGAGGGTGGGGTCACCTACGAGCAGTACTTC. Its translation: CASSLASEGGVTYEQYF.

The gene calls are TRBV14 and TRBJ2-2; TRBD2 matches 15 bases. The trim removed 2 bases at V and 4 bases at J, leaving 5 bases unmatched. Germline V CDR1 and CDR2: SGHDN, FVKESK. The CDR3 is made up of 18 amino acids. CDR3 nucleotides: TGTGCCAGCAGCCAACGCGGACTAGCGGGAGGGCCCACCGGGGAGCTGTTTTTT. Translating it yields CASSQRGLAGGPTGELFF.

The CDR3 coding sequence is TGCGCCAGCAGCTTGGAAGCGGCCTTTGCCCCCAACTCCTACAATGAGCAGTTCTTC. Protein sequence: CASSLEAAFAPNSYNEQFF. This chain links TRBV5-1 with TRBJ2-1, with D possibly matching TRBD2 (5 bases). Per germline, CDR1 SGHRS and CDR2 YFSETQ. V lost 0 bases to trimming and J lost 0 bases, with 19 bases between them. The CDR3 is 19 amino acids.

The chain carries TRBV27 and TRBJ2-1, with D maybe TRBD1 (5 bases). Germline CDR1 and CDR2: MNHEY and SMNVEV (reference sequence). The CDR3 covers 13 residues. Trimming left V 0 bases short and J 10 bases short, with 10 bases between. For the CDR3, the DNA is TGTGCCAGCAGTTTATCGCCCGGACAAGAGCAGTTCTTC. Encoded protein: CASSLSPGQEQFF.

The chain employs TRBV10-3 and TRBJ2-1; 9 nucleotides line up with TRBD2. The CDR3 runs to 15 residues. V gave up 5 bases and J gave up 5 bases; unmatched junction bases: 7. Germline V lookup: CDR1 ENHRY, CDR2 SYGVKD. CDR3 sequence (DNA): TGTGCCATCAGTCCAATGGCTAGCGGGAACAATGAGCAGTTCTTC. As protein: CAISPMASGNNEQFF.

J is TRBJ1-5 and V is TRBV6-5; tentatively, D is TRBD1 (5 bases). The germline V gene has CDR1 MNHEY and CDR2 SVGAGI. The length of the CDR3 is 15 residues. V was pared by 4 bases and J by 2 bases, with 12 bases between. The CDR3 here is CASSSAGVGNQPQHF. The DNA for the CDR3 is TGTGCCAGCAGTTCCGCGGGGGTGGGCAATCAGCCCCAGCATTTT.

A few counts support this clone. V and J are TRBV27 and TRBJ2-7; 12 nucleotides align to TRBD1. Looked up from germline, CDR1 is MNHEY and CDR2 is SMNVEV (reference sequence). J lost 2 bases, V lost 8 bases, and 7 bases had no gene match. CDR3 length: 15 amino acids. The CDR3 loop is CASPGQGAPPYEQYF. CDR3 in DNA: TGTGCCAGCCCGGGACAGGGGGCGCCCCCCTACGAGCAGTACTTC.

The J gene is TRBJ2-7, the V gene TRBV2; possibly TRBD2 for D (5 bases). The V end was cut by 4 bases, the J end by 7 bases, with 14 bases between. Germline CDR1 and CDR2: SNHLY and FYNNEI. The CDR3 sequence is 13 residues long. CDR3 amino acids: CASSVSPGGEQYF. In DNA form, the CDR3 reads TGTGCCAGCAGTGTTAGTCCGGGCGGGGAGCAGTACTTC.

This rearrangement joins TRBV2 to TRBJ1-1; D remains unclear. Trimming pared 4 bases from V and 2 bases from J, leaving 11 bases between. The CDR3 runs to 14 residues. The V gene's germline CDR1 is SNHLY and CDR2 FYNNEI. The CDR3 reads CASSVGRANTEAFF. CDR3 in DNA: TGTGCCAGCAGTGTAGGGCGGGCTAACACTGAAGCTTTCTTT. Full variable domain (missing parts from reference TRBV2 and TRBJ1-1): EPEVTQTPSHQVTQMGQEVILRCVPISNHLYFYWYRQILGQKVEFLVSFYNNEISEKSEIFDDQFSVERPDGSNFTLKIRSTKLEDSAMYFCASSVGRANTEAFFGQGTRLTVV.

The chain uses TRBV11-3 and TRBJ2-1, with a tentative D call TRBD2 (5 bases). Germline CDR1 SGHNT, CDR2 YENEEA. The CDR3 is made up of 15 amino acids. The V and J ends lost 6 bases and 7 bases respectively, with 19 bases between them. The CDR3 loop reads CASRRQAGGGNEQFF. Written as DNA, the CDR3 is TGTGCCAGCAGGCGTCAGGCCGGAGGTGGGAATGAGCAGTTCTTC.

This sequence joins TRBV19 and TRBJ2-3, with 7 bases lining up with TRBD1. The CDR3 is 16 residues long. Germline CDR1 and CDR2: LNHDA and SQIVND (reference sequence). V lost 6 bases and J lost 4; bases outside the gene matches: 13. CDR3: CASRPGPGQTPDTQYF. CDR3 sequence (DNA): TGTGCCAGTAGACCTGGACCGGGACAGACCCCAGATACGCAGTATTTT.

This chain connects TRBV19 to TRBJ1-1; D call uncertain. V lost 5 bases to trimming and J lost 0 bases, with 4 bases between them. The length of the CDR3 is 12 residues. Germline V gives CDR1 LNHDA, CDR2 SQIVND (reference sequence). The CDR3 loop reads CASSYMNTEAFF. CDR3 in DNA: TGTGCCAGTAGTTACATGAACACTGAAGCTTTCTTT.

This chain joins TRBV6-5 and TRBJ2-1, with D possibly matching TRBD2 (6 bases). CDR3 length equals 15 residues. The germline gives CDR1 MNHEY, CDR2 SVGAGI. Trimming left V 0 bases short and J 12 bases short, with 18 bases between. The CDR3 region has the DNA TGTGCCAGCAGTTACTCGAATGCGGTTCTCGGGGGGCAGTTCTTC. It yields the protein CASSYSNAVLGGQFF.

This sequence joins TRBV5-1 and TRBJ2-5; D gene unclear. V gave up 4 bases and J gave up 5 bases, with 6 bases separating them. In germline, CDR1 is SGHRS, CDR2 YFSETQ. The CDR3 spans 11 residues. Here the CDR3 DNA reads TGCGCCAGCAGCACTTTCGAGACCCAGTACTTC. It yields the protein CASSTFETQYF.

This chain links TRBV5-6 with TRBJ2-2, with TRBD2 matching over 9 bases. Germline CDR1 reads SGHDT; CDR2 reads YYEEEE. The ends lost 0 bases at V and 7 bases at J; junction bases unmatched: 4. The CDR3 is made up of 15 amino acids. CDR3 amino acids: CASSLGGLASGELFF. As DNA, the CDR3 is TGTGCCAGCAGCTTGGGGGGACTAGCCAGCGGGGAGCTGTTTTTT.

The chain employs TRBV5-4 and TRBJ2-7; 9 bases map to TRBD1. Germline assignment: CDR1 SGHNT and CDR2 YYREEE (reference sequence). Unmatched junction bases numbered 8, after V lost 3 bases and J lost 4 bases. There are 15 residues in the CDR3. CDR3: CASSSKRDRVYEQYF. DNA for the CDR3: TGTGCCAGCAGCTCGAAAAGGGACAGGGTATACGAGCAGTACTTC.

The CDR3 region has the DNA TGTGCCAGCAGTCCCGCGGGGGGATCGAACACTGAAGCTTTCTTT. Amino acids: CASSPAGGSNTEAFF. This chain joins TRBV6-2 or TRBV6-3 and TRBJ1-1, with a tentative D call TRBD1 (5 bases). Germline values: CDR1 MNHEY, CDR2 SVGEGT. The CDR3 loop spans 15 amino acids. Deletions cut 5 bases from V and 1 base from J, with 14 bases between.

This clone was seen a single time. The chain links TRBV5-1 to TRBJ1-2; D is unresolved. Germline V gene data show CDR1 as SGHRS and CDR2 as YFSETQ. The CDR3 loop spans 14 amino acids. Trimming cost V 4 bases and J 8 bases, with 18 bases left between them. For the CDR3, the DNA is TGCGCCAGCAGCGTCTCTAGCCCCGAGGAGGGCTACACCTTC. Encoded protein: CASSVSSPEEGYTF.

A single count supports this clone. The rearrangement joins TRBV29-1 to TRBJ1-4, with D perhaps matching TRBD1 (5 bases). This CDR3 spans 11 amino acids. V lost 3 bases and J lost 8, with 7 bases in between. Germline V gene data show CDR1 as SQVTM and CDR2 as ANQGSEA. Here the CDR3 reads CSVDGGEKLFF. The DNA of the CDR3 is TGCAGCGTTGACGGGGGGGAAAAACTGTTTTTT.

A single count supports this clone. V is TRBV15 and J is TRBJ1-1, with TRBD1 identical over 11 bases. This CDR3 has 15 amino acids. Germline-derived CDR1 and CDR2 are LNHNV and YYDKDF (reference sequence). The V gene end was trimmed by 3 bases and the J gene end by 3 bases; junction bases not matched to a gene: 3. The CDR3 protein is CATSRRDRGDTEAFF. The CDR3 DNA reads TGTGCCACCAGCAGGAGGGACAGGGGGGACACTGAAGCTTTCTTT. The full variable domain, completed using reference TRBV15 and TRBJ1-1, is DAMVIQNPRYQVTQFGKPVTLSCSQTLNHNVMYWYQQKSSQAPKLLFHYYDKDFNNEADTPDNFQSRRPNTSFCFLDIRSPGLGDTAMYLCATSRRDRGDTEAFFGQGTRLTVV.

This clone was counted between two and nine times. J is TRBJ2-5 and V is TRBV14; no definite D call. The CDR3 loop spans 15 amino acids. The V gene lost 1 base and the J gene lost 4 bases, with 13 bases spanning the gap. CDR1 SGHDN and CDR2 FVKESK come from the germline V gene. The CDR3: CASSQGKTPLETQYF. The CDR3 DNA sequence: TGTGCCAGCAGCCAAGGAAAGACACCCCTAGAGACCCAGTACTTC.